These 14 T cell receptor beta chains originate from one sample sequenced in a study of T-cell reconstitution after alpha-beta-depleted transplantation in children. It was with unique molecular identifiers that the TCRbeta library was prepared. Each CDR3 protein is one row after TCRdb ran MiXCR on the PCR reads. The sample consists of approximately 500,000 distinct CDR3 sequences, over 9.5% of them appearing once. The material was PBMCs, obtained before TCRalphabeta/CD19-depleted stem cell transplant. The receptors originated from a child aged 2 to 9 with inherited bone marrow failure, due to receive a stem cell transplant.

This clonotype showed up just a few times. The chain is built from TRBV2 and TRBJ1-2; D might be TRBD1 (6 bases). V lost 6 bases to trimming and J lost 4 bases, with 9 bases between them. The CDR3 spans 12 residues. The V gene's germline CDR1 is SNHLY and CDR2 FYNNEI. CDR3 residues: CASRVQGYGYTF. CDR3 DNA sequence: TGTGCCAGCAGGGTACAGGGCTATGGCTACACCTTC.

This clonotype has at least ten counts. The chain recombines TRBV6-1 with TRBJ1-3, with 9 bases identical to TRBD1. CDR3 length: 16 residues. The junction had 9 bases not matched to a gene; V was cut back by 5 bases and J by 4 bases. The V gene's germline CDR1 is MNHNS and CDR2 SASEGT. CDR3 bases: TGTGCCAGCAGTCCCGAACAGGGGGCGAGGGGAAACACCATATATTTT. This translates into CASSPEQGARGNTIYF.

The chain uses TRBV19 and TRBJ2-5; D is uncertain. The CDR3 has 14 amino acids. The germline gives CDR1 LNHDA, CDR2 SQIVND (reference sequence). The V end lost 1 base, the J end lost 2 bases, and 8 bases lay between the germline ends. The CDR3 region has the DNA TGTGCCAGTAGTATAGGGCTAGTTCAAGAGACCCAGTACTTC. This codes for CASSIGLVQETQYF.

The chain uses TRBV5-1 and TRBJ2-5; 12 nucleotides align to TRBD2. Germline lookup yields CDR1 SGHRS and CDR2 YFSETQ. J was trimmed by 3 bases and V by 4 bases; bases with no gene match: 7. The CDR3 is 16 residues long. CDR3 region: CASSTQTSGSEETQYF. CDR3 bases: TGCGCCAGCAGCACACAGACTAGCGGGAGTGAAGAGACCCAGTACTTC.

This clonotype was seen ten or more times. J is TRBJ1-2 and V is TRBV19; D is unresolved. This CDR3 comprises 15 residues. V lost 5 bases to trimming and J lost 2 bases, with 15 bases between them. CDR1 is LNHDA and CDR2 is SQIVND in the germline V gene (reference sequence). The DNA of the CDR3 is TGTGCCAGTAGTCGAAACCCCCAGGTGAACTATGGCTACACCTTC. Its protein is CASSRNPQVNYGYTF. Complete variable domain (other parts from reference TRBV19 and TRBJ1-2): DGGITQSPKYLFRKEGQNVTLSCEQNLNHDAMYWYRQDPGQGLRLIYYSQIVNDFQKGDIAEGYSVSREKKESFPLTVTSAQKNPTAFYLCASSRNPQVNYGYTFGSGTRLTVV.

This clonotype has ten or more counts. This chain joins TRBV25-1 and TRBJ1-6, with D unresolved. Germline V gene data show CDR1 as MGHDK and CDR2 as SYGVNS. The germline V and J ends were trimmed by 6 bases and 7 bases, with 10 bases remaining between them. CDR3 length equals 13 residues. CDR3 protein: CASSEVGNSPLHF. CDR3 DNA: TGTGCCAGCAGCGAAGTAGGGAATTCACCCCTCCACTTT.

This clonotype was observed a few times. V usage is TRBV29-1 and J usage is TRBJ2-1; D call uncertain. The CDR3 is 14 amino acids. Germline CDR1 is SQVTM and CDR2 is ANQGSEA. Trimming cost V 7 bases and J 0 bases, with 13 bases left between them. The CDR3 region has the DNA TGCAGCGCAGTCCCACAAAGCTCCTACAATGAGCAGTTCTTC. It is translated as CSAVPQSSYNEQFF.

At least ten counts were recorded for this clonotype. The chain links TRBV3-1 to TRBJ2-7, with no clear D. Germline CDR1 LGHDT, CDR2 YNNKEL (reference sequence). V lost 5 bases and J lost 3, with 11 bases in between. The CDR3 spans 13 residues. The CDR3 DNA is TGTGCCAGCAGCGTTGACCGATACTACGAGCAGTACTTC. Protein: CASSVDRYYEQYF.

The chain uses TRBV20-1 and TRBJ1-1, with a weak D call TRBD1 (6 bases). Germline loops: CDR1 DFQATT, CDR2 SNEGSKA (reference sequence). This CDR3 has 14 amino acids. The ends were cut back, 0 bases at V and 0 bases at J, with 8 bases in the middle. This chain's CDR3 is CSARDRTVNTEAFF. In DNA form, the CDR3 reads TGCAGTGCTAGAGATCGGACAGTGAACACTGAAGCTTTCTTT.

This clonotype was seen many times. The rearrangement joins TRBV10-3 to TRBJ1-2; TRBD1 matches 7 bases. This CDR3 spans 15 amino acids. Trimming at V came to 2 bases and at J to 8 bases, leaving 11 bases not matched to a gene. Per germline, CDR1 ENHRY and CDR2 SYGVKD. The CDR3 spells CAISERGQPNMGYTF. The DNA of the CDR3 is TGTGCCATCAGTGAGCGGGGACAGCCCAACATGGGCTACACCTTC.

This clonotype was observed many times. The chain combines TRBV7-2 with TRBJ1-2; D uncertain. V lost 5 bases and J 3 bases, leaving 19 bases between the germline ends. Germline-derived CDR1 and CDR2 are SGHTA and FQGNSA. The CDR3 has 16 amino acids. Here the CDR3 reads CASSPRKGREHYGYTF. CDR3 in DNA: TGTGCCAGCAGCCCTAGGAAAGGGAGAGAGCACTATGGCTACACCTTC.

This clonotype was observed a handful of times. The CDR3 DNA sequence: TGCGCCAGCAGTCTCCGAGTAGCGGGAGGAAGGGAGCAGTTCTTC. This codes for CASSLRVAGGREQFF. V usage is TRBV23-1 and J usage is TRBJ2-1, with 10 bases aligning to TRBD2. TRBV23-1 carries the ORF label, with uncertain function. After removal of 4 bases from V and 10 bases from J, the junction contained 10 bases not matched to a gene. This CDR3 has 15 amino acids.

The CDR3 sequence is CASSLYGTGPYEQYF. DNA of the CDR3: TGTGCCAGCAGTTTATACGGGACAGGCCCCTACGAGCAGTACTTC. The chain has TRBV27 and TRBJ2-7; 8 bases align to TRBD1. Trimming took 1 base from V and 2 from J; bases not matched to a gene: 4. Germline-derived CDR1 and CDR2 are MNHEY and SMNVEV (reference sequence). CDR3 length: 15 residues.

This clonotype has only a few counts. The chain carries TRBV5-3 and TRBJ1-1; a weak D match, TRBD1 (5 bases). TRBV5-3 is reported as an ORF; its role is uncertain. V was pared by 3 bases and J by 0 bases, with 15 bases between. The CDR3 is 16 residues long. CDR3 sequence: CARSYQIDSLNTEAFF. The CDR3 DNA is TGTGCCAGAAGCTACCAAATAGACAGCCTGAACACTGAAGCTTTCTTT.